Following are 19 T cell receptor beta chains from one sample sequenced in a study of beta chain features in type 1 diabetes. No cognate antigen is known for these TCRs. General study results and limits: Shortening of TCRB CDR3s, moderate but significant, appeared in all four CD4+ subsets of Type 1 diabetes patients.

The authors reverse transcribed all of the isolated RNA, so sequencing captured expressed TCRB transcripts. Generated by immunoSEQ multiplex PCR, the TCRdb table keeps only in-frame clones and is missing some. The table includes 630,000 or so clones, over 12% detected once. Specimen: naive CD4+ T cells from blood. The receptors originated from a man aged 18-30 years with type 1 diabetes.

The chain is built from TRBV6-5 and TRBJ2-7, with TRBD1 identical over 9 bases. CDR3 length equals 13 residues. V shed 4 bases, J shed 6 bases, and the junction held 4 bases outside the gene matches. Germline values: CDR1 MNHEY, CDR2 SVGAGI. DNA of the CDR3: TGTGCCAGCAGTTGGGACAGGGCTGGCGAGCAGTACTTC. Amino acids: CASSWDRAGEQYF.

The V call is TRBV2, the J call TRBJ1-1, with a weak D call TRBD1 (6 bases). The CDR3 has 13 amino acids. V was shortened by 2 bases and J by 5 bases, with 9 bases between the two germline ends. Per the germline V gene, CDR1 is SNHLY and CDR2 is FYNNEI. The chain's CDR3 is CASSEQGSTEAFF. The CDR3 nucleotides read TGTGCCAGCAGTGAACAGGGGAGTACTGAAGCTTTCTTT.

In this sample, this clone turned up a few times. V gene TRBV2 combines with J gene TRBJ2-1; 7 nucleotides line up with TRBD2. V was pared by 3 bases and J by 6 bases, with 8 bases of the junction left unmatched. CDR1 is SNHLY, CDR2 FYNNEI, per germline. This CDR3 comprises 15 residues. CDR3 coding DNA: TGTGCCAGCAGTGAGCTAGCGGTCGGTTTCAATGAGCAGTTCTTC. Its translation: CASSELAVGFNEQFF.

A single count supports this clone. The rearrangement uses TRBV9 and TRBJ2-3; no firm D call. Trimming took off 4 bases at V and 6 bases at J, with 18 bases between the two ends. The length of the CDR3 is 15 residues. Germline CDR1 and CDR2: SGDLS and YYNGEE. The CDR3 DNA follows: TGTGCCAGCAGCCTCAACTCAAGGCCCCCCGATACGCAGTATTTT. Amino acids: CASSLNSRPPDTQYF.

The rearrangement uses TRBV15 and TRBJ2-3; 8 bases agree with TRBD1. Trimming at V came to 0 bases and at J to 4 bases, leaving 3 bases not matched to a gene. The germline gives CDR1 LNHNV, CDR2 YYDKDF (reference sequence). This CDR3 region has 15 residues. The CDR3 bases are TGTGCCACCAGCAGAGAGGCAGGGGGCGCAGATACGCAGTATTTT. Translation gives CATSREAGGADTQYF.

The rearrangement joins TRBV6-1 to TRBJ1-5; a weak D match, TRBD1 (6 bases). Per germline, CDR1 MNHNS and CDR2 SASEGT. This CDR3 is 14 amino acids long. V was trimmed by 8 bases and J by 1 base, leaving 12 bases between them. The CDR3 nucleotides are TGTGCCAGCGCGTTTCAGGGGAGCAATCAGCCCCAGCATTTT. Translated: CASAFQGSNQPQHF.

The V and J genes are TRBV7-2 and TRBJ2-1, with 11 bases lining up with TRBD1. With V trimmed by 5 bases and J by 4 bases, 4 bases remained unmatched. This CDR3 comprises 15 residues. Per the germline V gene, CDR1 is SGHTA and CDR2 is FQGNSA. The CDR3 loop reads CASSEDRGRYNEQFF. Here the CDR3 DNA reads TGTGCCAGCAGCGAGGACAGGGGGCGTTACAATGAGCAGTTCTTC. The whole variable domain, filled in from reference TRBV7-2 and TRBJ2-1, reads GAGVSQSPSNKVTEKGKDVELRCDPISGHTALYWYRQSLGQGLEFLIYFQGNSAPDKSGLPSDRFSAERTGGSVSTLTIQRTQQEDSAVYLCASSEDRGRYNEQFFGPGTRLTVL.

V usage is TRBV6-5 and J usage is TRBJ1-3, with D tentatively TRBD1 (5 bases). The ends were cut back, 6 bases at V and 9 bases at J, with 9 bases in the middle. The CDR3 loop spans 11 amino acids. Germline CDR1 is MNHEY and CDR2 is SVGAGI. The CDR3 bases are TGTGCCAGCAGGGGGGTAGGCACCATATATTTT. Amino acid sequence: CASRGVGTIYF.

This clone has only a few counts. The rearrangement links TRBV4-1 to TRBJ1-1; 8 nucleotides line up with TRBD1. The CDR3 consists of 17 residues. The V segment lost 2 bases and the J segment 3 bases; nucleotides outside the gene matches: 11. Germline CDR1 is MGHRA and CDR2 is YSYEKL. CDR3 in DNA: TGCGCCAGCAGCCAATGGACAGGGCGAGGGGGTGACACTGAAGCTTTCTTT. Translated, it gives CASSQWTGRGGDTEAFF.

This chain links TRBV9 with TRBJ2-6; D not certain. With 3 bases removed from V and 0 bases from J, the gap between germline ends came to 4 bases. CDR1 is SGDLS, CDR2 YYNGEE, per germline. The CDR3 consists of 14 residues. CDR3 sequence: CASSASSGANVLTF. The CDR3 DNA follows: TGTGCCAGCAGCGCTAGCTCTGGGGCCAACGTCCTGACTTTC.

This clone was counted only a few times. The CDR3 region is CASSQQSQVYSYEQYF. The DNA of the CDR3 is TGTGCCAGCAGCCAACAGAGCCAGGTCTACTCCTACGAGCAGTACTTC. This rearrangement joins TRBV4-2 to TRBJ2-7; D is unresolved. The V end lost 2 bases, the J end lost 0 bases, and 14 bases lay between the germline ends. CDR1 and CDR2 from the germline V gene are LGHNA and YNFKEQ. CDR3 length equals 16 residues.

This clone was recorded a few times. This chain uses TRBV6-5 with TRBJ2-7; D unresolved. V was clipped by 2 bases and J by 0 bases, with 11 bases between them. This CDR3 region has 15 residues. Germline V gives CDR1 MNHEY, CDR2 SVGAGI. The CDR3 nucleotides are TGTGCCAGCAGTTACGGCCAGATGAGCTCCTACGAGCAGTACTTC. It yields the protein CASSYGQMSSYEQYF.

This clone was picked up a small number of times. The J gene is TRBJ1-5, the V gene TRBV11-2; no firm D call. The CDR3 length is 12 residues. The germline CDR1 and CDR2 sequences are SGHAT and FQNNGV. V shed 1 base and J shed 5 bases, with 3 bases lying between them. The DNA of the CDR3 is TGTGCCAGCAGCTTAGGGGATCAGCCCCAGCATTTT. This encodes CASSLGDQPQHF.

This clone turned up a few times. The rearrangement joins TRBV14 to TRBJ2-1, with 11 bases identical to TRBD2. Germline trimming cut 4 bases from V and 3 bases from J; bases unmatched to any gene: 8. Germline CDR1 and CDR2: SGHDN and FVKESK. The CDR3 consists of 17 residues. The DNA for the CDR3 is TGTGCCAGCAGCCTTACGACTAGCGGGGATGGCTACAATGAGCAGTTCTTC. As protein: CASSLTTSGDGYNEQFF.

The V gene is TRBV7-2, the J gene TRBJ2-7; no reliable D call. Per germline, CDR1 SGHTA and CDR2 FQGNSA. The ends were cut back, 5 bases at V and 3 bases at J, with 5 bases in the middle. The CDR3 totals 11 residues. For the CDR3, the DNA is TGTGCCAGCAGCCCCTTCTACGAGCAGTACTTC. Translating it yields CASSPFYEQYF.

Points on this clone: This specimen includes other DNA sequences encoding the same CDR3. The chain combines TRBV20-1 with TRBJ2-7, with 9 nucleotides matching TRBD1. This CDR3 region has 11 residues. V gave up 6 bases and J gave up 5 bases; unmatched junction bases: 2. CDR1 is DFQATT, CDR2 SNEGSKA, per germline (reference sequence). CDR3 region: CSATGGNEQYF. The CDR3 bases are TGCAGTGCGACAGGGGGGAACGAGCAGTACTTC.

This clone appeared a few times. This sequence joins TRBV15 and TRBJ1-5; 8 positions match TRBD1. The germline gives CDR1 LNHNV, CDR2 YYDKDF (reference sequence). Trimming took 6 bases from V and 0 from J; bases not matched to a gene: 7. The CDR3 runs 16 residues. The CDR3 is CATRRGQVYSNQPQHF. CDR3 coding DNA: TGTGCCACCAGGAGGGGACAGGTTTATAGCAATCAGCCCCAGCATTTT.

This sequence joins TRBV4-1 and TRBJ2-7; D perhaps matches TRBD2 (6 bases). Germline V CDR1 and CDR2: MGHRA, YSYEKL. V was clipped by 1 base and J by 7 bases, with 17 bases between them. The CDR3 has 15 amino acids. CDR3 DNA sequence: TGCGCCAGCAGCCAAGGGGCGGGACCGCTTGTGGAGCAGTACTTC. This sequence encodes CASSQGAGPLVEQYF.

The table lists this clone with a few counts. The chain is built from TRBV7-9 and TRBJ1-4, with 7 bases that match TRBD1. Unmatched junction bases numbered 3, after V lost 5 bases and J lost 3 bases. Germline CDR1 SEHNR, CDR2 FQNEAQ (reference sequence). CDR3 length equals 14 residues. As DNA, the CDR3 is TGTGCCAGCAGCCGGGACAGTGCTAATGAAAAACTGTTTTTT. Translation gives CASSRDSANEKLFF. Filled out from reference TRBV7-9 and TRBJ1-4, the complete variable domain reads DTGVSQNPRHKITKRGQNVTFRCDPISEHNRLYWYRQTLGQGPEFLTYFQNEAQLEKSRLLSDRFSAERPKGSFSTLEIQRTEQGDSAMYLCASSRDSANEKLFFGSGTQLSVL.